These 14 T cell receptor beta chains originate from one sample sequenced in a study of blood T cell repertoires in COVID-19. Sequencing was performed with immunoSEQ multiplex PCR; in TCRdb, only in-frame clones are kept and a portion is missing. The profile covers tens of thousands of clones, with about 79% appearing a single time and around 5.9% taken by the ten largest. Sequenced: peripheral blood. All receptors derive from an older woman with acute or convalescent COVID-19.

The chain links TRBV20-1 to TRBJ1-2; weak D call: TRBD1 (5 bases). The CDR3 consists of 14 residues. V dropped 3 bases and J dropped 4 bases, with 15 bases sitting between them. Germline loops: CDR1 DFQATT, CDR2 SNEGSKA (reference sequence). CDR3 region: CSASPGGRAYGYTF. CDR3 DNA sequence: TGCAGTGCTAGTCCCGGGGGGAGGGCCTATGGCTACACCTTC.

V usage is TRBV5-4 and J usage is TRBJ2-7, with 11 bases fitting TRBD2. The V and J ends lost 0 bases and 2 bases, in that order; junction bases with no gene match: 1. Germline V gene data show CDR1 as SGHNT and CDR2 as YYREEE (reference sequence). CDR3 length: 15 residues. The CDR3 DNA reads TGTGCCAGCAGCTTGGTTAGCGGGGGGGCCTACGAGCAGTACTTC. Translated, it gives CASSLVSGGAYEQYF.

The chain is built from TRBV12-5 and TRBJ2-7, with D perhaps TRBD2 (6 bases). Germline loops: CDR1 LGHNT, CDR2 FRNRAP. The CDR3 covers 12 residues. The CDR3 sequence is CARAREPYEQYF. CDR3 DNA: TGTGCCCGGGCCCGGGAGCCCTACGAGCAGTACTTC.

J is TRBJ1-1 and V is TRBV6-5, with TRBD1 matching over 7 bases. The CDR3 is 13 residues long. CDR1 is MNHEY and CDR2 is SVGAGI in the germline V gene. J was trimmed by 1 base and V by 11 bases; bases with no gene match: 7. DNA of the CDR3: TGTGCCGGGAACAGGGGAGGGAACACTGAAGCTTTCTTT. Encoded protein: CAGNRGGNTEAFF.

The rearrangement joins TRBV29-1 to TRBJ1-2; D gene uncertain. Germline loops: CDR1 SQVTM, CDR2 ANQGSEA. V dropped 5 bases and J dropped 3 bases, with 4 bases sitting between them. CDR3 size: 10 residues. The CDR3 here is CSVRDYGYTF. CDR3 sequence (DNA): TGCAGCGTTCGGGACTATGGCTACACCTTC.

The J gene is TRBJ1-2, the V gene TRBV7-9, with D perhaps matching TRBD1 (6 bases). CDR1 and CDR2 (germline): SEHNR, FQNEAQ (reference sequence). This CDR3 spans 15 amino acids. V was trimmed by 5 bases and J by 2 bases, leaving 15 bases between them. CDR3 nucleotides: TGTGCCAGCAGCACTGGGGGCAGAGGAAACTATGGCTACACCTTC. This codes for CASSTGGRGNYGYTF.

This sequence joins TRBV14 and TRBJ1-1; 7 bases are a match to TRBD1. With 4 bases clipped from V and 0 bases from J, the junction kept 11 bases outside the gene matches. The CDR3 has 17 residues. CDR1 is SGHDN, CDR2 FVKESK, per germline. DNA for the CDR3: TGTGCCAGCAGCCCTATAGGGACAGTTCTGATGAACACTGAAGCTTTCTTT. Protein product: CASSPIGTVLMNTEAFF.

V gene TRBV2 combines with J gene TRBJ2-2; 10 bases are a match to TRBD2. CDR3 length: 14 amino acids. V lost 5 bases, J lost 7 bases, and 4 bases stayed unmatched. Germline V gene data show CDR1 as SNHLY and CDR2 as FYNNEI. The CDR3 DNA is TGTGCCAGCAGTCCCCGGACTAGCGGCGGGGAGCTGTTTTTT. Its protein is CASSPRTSGGELFF. The full variable domain, in which reference TRBV2 and TRBJ2-2 provide the parts outside the CDR3, is EPEVTQTPSHQVTQMGQEVILRCVPISNHLYFYWYRQILGQKVEFLVSFYNNEISEKSEIFDDQFSVERPDGSNFTLKIRSTKLEDSAMYFCASSPRTSGGELFFGEGSRLTVL.

This clone has a single count. V and J are TRBV4-1 and TRBJ2-1; 9 bases map to TRBD2. This CDR3 contains 15 residues. V gave up 3 bases and J gave up 4 bases; unmatched junction bases: 4. Germline CDR1 and CDR2: MGHRA and YSYEKL. The CDR3 nucleotides are TGCGCCAGCAGCCAGAGTCTAGCGGGATACAATGAGCAGTTCTTC. Translated: CASSQSLAGYNEQFF.

The chain is built from TRBV29-1 and TRBJ1-1; D remains unclear. CDR3 length: 13 residues. V lost 0 bases and J lost 0, with 5 bases in between. Germline assignment: CDR1 SQVTM and CDR2 ANQGSEA. CDR3 residues: CSVEDRLNTEAFF. The CDR3 bases are TGCAGCGTTGAAGACAGGCTGAACACTGAAGCTTTCTTT.

This clone was recorded a few times. V usage is TRBV5-1 and J usage is TRBJ2-7, with 10 bases matching TRBD1. Germline values: CDR1 SGHRS, CDR2 YFSETQ. The CDR3 is 18 amino acids. J gave up 0 bases and V 4 bases, and 13 bases lay outside the gene matches. CDR3 in amino acids: CASSPFWDRGRPSYEQYF. CDR3 DNA sequence: TGCGCCAGCAGCCCCTTTTGGGACAGGGGCCGACCCTCCTACGAGCAGTACTTC. Combining the CDR3 with reference TRBV5-1 and TRBJ2-7 gives the whole variable domain KAGVTQTPRYLIKTRGQQVTLSCSPISGHRSVSWYQQTPGQGLQFLFEYFSETQRNKGNFPGRFSGRQFSNSRSEMNVSTLELGDSALYLCASSPFWDRGRPSYEQYFGPGTRLTVT.

The rearrangement links TRBV19 to TRBJ2-5; 7 bases are shared with TRBD2. This CDR3 has 15 residues. Trimming at V came to 6 bases and at J to 2 bases, leaving 9 bases not matched to a gene. Per germline, CDR1 LNHDA and CDR2 SQIVND (reference sequence). The CDR3 nucleotides are TGTGCCAGTAGCTCGGGGGGTTGGGGGCAAGAGACCCAGTACTTC. As protein: CASSSGGWGQETQYF.

J is TRBJ1-4 and V is TRBV15, with D tentatively TRBD1 (5 bases). Trimming took 4 bases from V and 1 from J, leaving 10 bases between them. CDR3 length: 15 amino acids. Germline loops: CDR1 LNHNV, CDR2 YYDKDF (reference sequence). In nucleotides, the CDR3 is TGTGCCACCAGCACCAGGGAGGGAACTAATGAAAAACTGTTTTTT. It encodes CATSTREGTNEKLFF.

This clone has only a few counts. V is TRBV19 and J is TRBJ1-2; the D is unclear. Trimming removed 0 bases at V and 7 bases at J, with 12 bases between. The CDR3 covers 14 residues. Looked up from germline, CDR1 is LNHDA and CDR2 is SQIVND (reference sequence). CDR3 nucleotides: TGTGCCAGTAGTATAGATCGTCTGGCAACTGGCTACACCTTC. This translates into CASSIDRLATGYTF.